This is a list of T cell receptor beta chains from one sample in a study of technical replicates of blood from a few donors. TCRdb's copy holds only in-frame clones and misses some; the assay was immunoSEQ multiplex PCR. The table lists more than 70,000 clones, about 97% of them singletons. The sample was T cells isolated from PBMCs. These receptors all come from a human donor in good health. CDR3s include the opening cysteine and the closing phenylalanine or tryptophan. A D gene is named only where the DNA matches it firmly. Not all rows give a size; the values are once, few, many and, for expanded clones, a class.

cdr3_length: 13
j_call: TRBJ2-1
d_call: NA
v_call: TRBV11-2
clone_size: NA
cdr3_nt: TGTGCCAGCAGCCCCTACGGAGGGCCGCGGGTTTTCTTC
cdr3_aa: CASSPYGGPRVFF

cdr3_length: 14
j_call: TRBJ2-5
d_call: NA
v_call: TRBV5-1
clone_size: NA
cdr3_nt: TGCGCCAGCAGCCCACAGGTTAAACAAGAGACCCAGTACTTC
cdr3_aa: CASSPQVKQETQYF

cdr3_length: 14
j_call: TRBJ2-1
d_call: NA
v_call: TRBV29-1
clone_size: NA
cdr3_nt: TGCAGCGTTGAAGATGGCTGGGTGGGCGATGAGCAGTTCTTC
cdr3_aa: CSVEDGWVGDEQFF

cdr3_length: 15
j_call: TRBJ1-1
d_call: NA
v_call: TRBV7-9
clone_size: NA
cdr3_nt: TGTGCCAGCAGCTTGGGGGCTGGAGGTCACACTGAAGCTTTCTTT
cdr3_aa: CASSLGAGGHTEAFF

cdr3_length: 15
j_call: TRBJ2-1
d_call: TRBD1
v_call: TRBV28
clone_size: NA
cdr3_nt: TGTGCCAGCAGTTCTCCGGGACAGGGCAACAATGAGCAGTTCTTC
cdr3_aa: CASSSPGQGNNEQFF

cdr3_length: 13
j_call: TRBJ1-3
d_call: NA
v_call: TRBV5-6
clone_size: NA
cdr3_nt: TGTGCCAGCAGCTCCCTCTCTGGAAACACCATATATTTT
cdr3_aa: CASSSLSGNTIYF

cdr3_length: 14
j_call: TRBJ2-7
d_call: NA
v_call: TRBV29-1
clone_size: NA
cdr3_nt: TGCAGCGTTGCTTTTGGGGGGGCAGTCCGCGAGCAGTACTTC
cdr3_aa: CSVAFGGAVREQYF

cdr3_length: 15
j_call: TRBJ2-1
d_call: NA
v_call: TRBV5-3
clone_size: NA
cdr3_nt: TGTGCCAGAAGCCTATCGTTGAGGGCCTACAATGAGCAGTTCTTC
cdr3_aa: CARSLSLRAYNEQFF

cdr3_length: 13
j_call: TRBJ1-2
d_call: NA
v_call: TRBV6-5
clone_size: NA
cdr3_nt: TGTGCCAGCAGTTACTCCGCAGGGGTTGGCTACACCTTC
cdr3_aa: CASSYSAGVGYTF

cdr3_length: 13
j_call: TRBJ1-5
d_call: NA
v_call: TRBV4-2
clone_size: few
cdr3_nt: TGTGCCAGCAGCCTCAGTTCGGGTCAGCCCCAGCATTTT
cdr3_aa: CASSLSSGQPQHF

cdr3_length: 19
j_call: TRBJ1-6
d_call: NA
v_call: TRBV18
clone_size: once
cdr3_nt: TGTGCCAGCTCACCACAGGAACCCTTAAGGACATCTTTGGGTCCACCCCTCCACTTT
cdr3_aa: CASSPQEPLRTSLGPPLHF

cdr3_length: 14
j_call: TRBJ2-3
d_call: NA
v_call: TRBV16
clone_size: NA
cdr3_nt: TGTGCCAGCAGCCAATCGGAGCCAACAGATACGCAGTATTTT
cdr3_aa: CASSQSEPTDTQYF

cdr3_length: 14
j_call: TRBJ1-6
d_call: NA
v_call: TRBV6-4
clone_size: NA
cdr3_nt: TGTGCCAGCAGGGACAGAAGCGATAATTCACCCCTCCACTTT
cdr3_aa: CASRDRSDNSPLHF

cdr3_length: 13
j_call: TRBJ1-2
d_call: NA
v_call: TRBV6-1
clone_size: NA
cdr3_nt: TGTGCCAGCAGCGTCACACACAGGGCTGGCTACACCTTC
cdr3_aa: CASSVTHRAGYTF

cdr3_length: 14
j_call: TRBJ2-3
d_call: NA
v_call: TRBV7-9
clone_size: once
cdr3_nt: TGTGCCAGCAGGGGACGGGGGGCCACAGATACGCAGTATTTT
cdr3_aa: CASRGRGATDTQYF

cdr3_length: 17
j_call: TRBJ2-2
d_call: TRBD1
v_call: TRBV28
clone_size: NA
cdr3_nt: TGTGCCAGCAGTCAACGCCGGGGACAGGGAAACACCGGGGAGCTGTTTTTT
cdr3_aa: CASSQRRGQGNTGELFF

cdr3_length: 14
j_call: TRBJ1-1
d_call: NA
v_call: TRBV29-1
clone_size: once
cdr3_nt: TGCAGCGTAGTCATTCAGGGTCCCGGCACTGAAGCTTTCTTT
cdr3_aa: CSVVIQGPGTEAFF

cdr3_length: 17
j_call: TRBJ2-1
d_call: TRBD2
v_call: TRBV19
clone_size: NA
cdr3_nt: TGTGCCAGTAGACTAGCGGGAGGTGGATGGGTCAAGGATGAGCAGTTCTTC
cdr3_aa: CASRLAGGGWVKDEQFF

cdr3_length: 14
j_call: TRBJ2-7
d_call: NA
v_call: TRBV9
clone_size: NA
cdr3_nt: TGTGCCAGCAGCGTAGGATTAGCCACCTACGAGCAGTACTTC
cdr3_aa: CASSVGLATYEQYF

cdr3_length: 17
j_call: TRBJ2-5
d_call: TRBD1
v_call: TRBV19
clone_size: NA
cdr3_nt: TGTGCCAGTAGTACTGTCCCGGGACAGGGTAGAGGAGAGACCCAGTACTTC
cdr3_aa: CASSTVPGQGRGETQYF

cdr3_length: 14
j_call: TRBJ2-5
d_call: NA
v_call: TRBV5-1
clone_size: NA
cdr3_nt: TGCGCCAGCAGCTTGGGGCAAGGAGGAGAGACCCAGTACTTC
cdr3_aa: CASSLGQGGETQYF

cdr3_length: 17
j_call: TRBJ1-3
d_call: NA
v_call: TRBV5-1
clone_size: NA
cdr3_nt: TGCGCCAGCAGCCAAGGCACGGGGGACCTCTCTGGAAACACCATATATTTT
cdr3_aa: CASSQGTGDLSGNTIYF

cdr3_length: 12
j_call: TRBJ1-1
d_call: NA
v_call: TRBV10-3
clone_size: NA
cdr3_nt: TGTGCCATCAGTGAACTGGACACTGAAGCTTTCTTT
cdr3_aa: CAISELDTEAFF

cdr3_length: 15
j_call: TRBJ1-5
d_call: TRBD1
v_call: TRBV19
clone_size: NA
cdr3_nt: TGTGCCAGTAGTATCCAGACAGGGAGTTATCAGCCCCAGCATTTT
cdr3_aa: CASSIQTGSYQPQHF

cdr3_length: 15
j_call: TRBJ1-5
d_call: TRBD1
v_call: TRBV4-1
clone_size: NA
cdr3_nt: TGCGCCAGCTCGATCGAGACAGGGGACTATCAGCCCCAGCATTTT
cdr3_aa: CASSIETGDYQPQHF

cdr3_length: 14
j_call: TRBJ2-7
d_call: NA
v_call: TRBV4-2
clone_size: NA
cdr3_nt: TGTGCCAGCAGCCAAGGCGGATACCTCAACGAGCAGTACTTC
cdr3_aa: CASSQGGYLNEQYF

cdr3_length: 14
j_call: TRBJ1-1
d_call: TRBD1
v_call: TRBV14
clone_size: once
cdr3_nt: TGTGCCAGCAGCCATAGCAGGGGGGACACTGAAGCTTTCTTT
cdr3_aa: CASSHSRGDTEAFF

cdr3_length: 18
j_call: TRBJ2-3
d_call: NA
v_call: TRBV28
clone_size: NA
cdr3_nt: TGTGCCAGCAGGGAATCTAGCGAGGCGGTGGGTTACACAGATACGCAGTATTTT
cdr3_aa: CASRESSEAVGYTDTQYF

cdr3_length: 17
j_call: TRBJ2-5
d_call: TRBD1
v_call: TRBV5-1
clone_size: NA
cdr3_nt: TGCGCCAGCAGCTTGTTTCCGGGACAGGGGTTCCAAGAGACCCAGTACTTC
cdr3_aa: CASSLFPGQGFQETQYF

cdr3_length: 14
j_call: TRBJ1-4
d_call: TRBD1
v_call: TRBV2
clone_size: NA
cdr3_nt: TGTGCCAGCATTTCGGGACAGGGGACGGGAAAACTGTTTTTT
cdr3_aa: CASISGQGTGKLFF

cdr3_length: 13
j_call: TRBJ2-1
d_call: NA
v_call: TRBV7-8
clone_size: once
cdr3_nt: TGTGCCAGCAGCTTAGGTTTGGGCAGCGAGCAGTTCTTC
cdr3_aa: CASSLGLGSEQFF

cdr3_length: 15
j_call: TRBJ1-5
d_call: TRBD1
v_call: TRBV6-5
clone_size: once
cdr3_nt: TGTGCCAGCAGCCCGGGACAGGGGGCGAATCAGCCCCAGCATTTT
cdr3_aa: CASSPGQGANQPQHF

cdr3_length: 14
j_call: TRBJ2-2
d_call: TRBD1
v_call: TRBV9
clone_size: NA
cdr3_nt: TGTGCCAGCAGCGCGGACAGGGACACCGGGGAGCTGTTTTTT
cdr3_aa: CASSADRDTGELFF

cdr3_length: 18
j_call: TRBJ2-7
d_call: NA
v_call: TRBV6-1
clone_size: NA
cdr3_nt: TGTGCCAGCAGTGAAGTAGGGCGTGGCAGGGGATGGTTATACGAGCAGTACTTC
cdr3_aa: CASSEVGRGRGWLYEQYF

cdr3_length: 14
j_call: TRBJ2-3
d_call: TRBD2
v_call: TRBV11-3
clone_size: once
cdr3_nt: TGTGCCAGCAGCTTAGGTATATCGGGAGGTACGCAGTATTTT
cdr3_aa: CASSLGISGGTQYF

cdr3_length: 15
j_call: TRBJ2-5
d_call: TRBD2
v_call: TRBV2
clone_size: NA
cdr3_nt: TGTGCCAGCAGTCGAAAGACTAGCGGGAAAGAGACCCAGTACTTC
cdr3_aa: CASSRKTSGKETQYF

cdr3_length: 15
j_call: TRBJ1-1
d_call: TRBD1
v_call: TRBV27
clone_size: NA
cdr3_nt: TGTGCCAGCAGTGAAGAGACAGGGATTAGCACTGAAGCTTTCTTT
cdr3_aa: CASSEETGISTEAFF

cdr3_length: 15
j_call: TRBJ2-1
d_call: TRBD1
v_call: TRBV5-1
clone_size: once
cdr3_nt: TGCGCCAGCAGCTTGGGGTCCGGACAGGGAGCTGAGCAGTTCTTC
cdr3_aa: CASSLGSGQGAEQFF

cdr3_length: 13
j_call: TRBJ1-3
d_call: NA
v_call: TRBV4-1
clone_size: once
cdr3_nt: TGCGCCAGCAGCCAAGTAGGAGGGGACACCATATATTTT
cdr3_aa: CASSQVGGDTIYF

cdr3_length: 15
j_call: TRBJ1-5
d_call: TRBD1
v_call: TRBV4-1
clone_size: NA
cdr3_nt: TGCGCCAGCAGCCCATATACAGGGGACGGTCAGCCCCAGCATTTT
cdr3_aa: CASSPYTGDGQPQHF

cdr3_length: 13
j_call: TRBJ2-7
d_call: NA
v_call: TRBV7-2
clone_size: NA
cdr3_nt: TGTGCCAGCAGCTTCTGGGCTCCCCGCGAGCAGTACTTC
cdr3_aa: CASSFWAPREQYF

cdr3_length: 14
j_call: TRBJ2-5
d_call: NA
v_call: TRBV6-1
clone_size: NA
cdr3_nt: TGTGCCAGCAGTCCTAAAACGTACCAAGAGACCCAGTACTTC
cdr3_aa: CASSPKTYQETQYF

cdr3_length: 18
j_call: TRBJ1-1
d_call: NA
v_call: TRBV21-1
clone_size: NA
cdr3_nt: TGTGCCAGCAGCAAAGGAGACCGGGACAGGGGATCGGACACTGAAGCTTTCTTT
cdr3_aa: CASSKGDRDRGSDTEAFF